This T cell receptor (beta chain) comes out of a study of shared clonotypes between healthy human individuals. Original processing methods: ImmunoSEQ sequences covered only the junction and lacked quality scores; filtering therefore differed. Libraries were prepared by immunoSEQ multiplex PCR; TCRdb keeps only in-frame clonotypes and omits some of them. V and J calls and clone size are copied from that table; D and trimming were computed from the DNA. Of 1.4 million to 1.5 million clones detected, approximately 96% appear once; the ten largest clones hold 1% to 1.5%. Donors comprised only Caucasian adults living in Nashville, Tennessee. The authors divided CD4+ cells into CD45RA+ naive and CD45RA-negative memory subsets. CDR3 size: 13 residues. Germline CDR1 and CDR2: SGHRS and YFSETQ. Trimming took 7 bases from V and 4 from J, leaving 15 bases between them. This clone appeared a single time.

This TCR came from a man aged 30-40 years in good health. Sequencing was performed on naive CD4+ T cells sorted from blood. The subset is: CD45RA+ positively selected. This rearrangement joins TRBV5-1 to TRBJ2-7; D is unclear. The CDR3: CASGYNPTYEQYF. As DNA, the CDR3 is TGCGCCAGCGGATATAACCCGACTTACGAGCAGTACTTC.